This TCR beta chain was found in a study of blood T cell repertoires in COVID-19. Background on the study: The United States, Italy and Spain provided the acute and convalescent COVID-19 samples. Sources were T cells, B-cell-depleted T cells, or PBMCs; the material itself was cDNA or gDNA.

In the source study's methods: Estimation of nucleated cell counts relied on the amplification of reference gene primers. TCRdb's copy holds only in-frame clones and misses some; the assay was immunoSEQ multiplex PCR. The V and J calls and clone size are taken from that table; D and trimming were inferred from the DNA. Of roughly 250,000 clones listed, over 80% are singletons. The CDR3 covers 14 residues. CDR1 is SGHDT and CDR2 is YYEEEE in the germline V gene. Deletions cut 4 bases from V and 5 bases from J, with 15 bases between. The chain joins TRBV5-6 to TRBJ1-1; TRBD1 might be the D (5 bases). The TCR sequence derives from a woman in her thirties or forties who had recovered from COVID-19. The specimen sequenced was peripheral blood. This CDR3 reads CASSPPRGGTEAFF. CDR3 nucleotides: TGTGCCAGCAGCCCACCCCGGGGGGGTACTGAAGCTTTCTTT.